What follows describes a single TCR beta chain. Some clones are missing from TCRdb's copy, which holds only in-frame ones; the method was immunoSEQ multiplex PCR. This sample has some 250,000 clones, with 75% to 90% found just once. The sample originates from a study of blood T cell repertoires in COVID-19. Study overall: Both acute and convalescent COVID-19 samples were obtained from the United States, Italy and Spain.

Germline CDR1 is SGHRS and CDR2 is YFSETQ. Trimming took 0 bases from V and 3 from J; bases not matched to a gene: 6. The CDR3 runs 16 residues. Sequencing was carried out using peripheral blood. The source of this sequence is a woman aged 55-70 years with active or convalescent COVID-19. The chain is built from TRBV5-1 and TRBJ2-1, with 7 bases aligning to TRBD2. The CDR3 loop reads CASSLDGGGFYNEQFF. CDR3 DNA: TGCGCCAGCAGCTTGGACGGCGGGGGATTCTACAATGAGCAGTTCTTC.